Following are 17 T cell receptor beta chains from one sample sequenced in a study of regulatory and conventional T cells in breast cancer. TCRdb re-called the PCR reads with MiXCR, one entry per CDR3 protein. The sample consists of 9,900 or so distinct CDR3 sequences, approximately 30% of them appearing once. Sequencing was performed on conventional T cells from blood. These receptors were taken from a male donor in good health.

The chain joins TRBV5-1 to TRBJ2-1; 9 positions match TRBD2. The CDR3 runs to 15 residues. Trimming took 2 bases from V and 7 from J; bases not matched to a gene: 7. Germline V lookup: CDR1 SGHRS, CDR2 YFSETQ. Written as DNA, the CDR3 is TGCGCCAGCAGCTTCCCTAGCGGGGACCTTAATGAGCAGTTCTTC. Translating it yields CASSFPSGDLNEQFF.

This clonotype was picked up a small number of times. CDR3 DNA: TGTGCCAGCACCGCCTCCCTGGGACCTACGAACACTGAAGCTTTCTTT. Translated: CASTASLGPTNTEAFF. This chain connects TRBV28 to TRBJ1-1, with TRBD1 as a possible D gene (5 bases). The V end was cut by 7 bases, the J end by 1 base, with 19 bases between. Germline assignment: CDR1 MDHEN and CDR2 SYDVKM. The CDR3 has 16 residues.

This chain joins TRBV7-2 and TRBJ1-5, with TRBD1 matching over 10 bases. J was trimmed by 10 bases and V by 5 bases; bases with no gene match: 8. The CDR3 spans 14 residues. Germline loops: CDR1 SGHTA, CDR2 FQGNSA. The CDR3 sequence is CASSIDRGRFPQHF. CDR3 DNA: TGTGCCAGCAGCATAGACAGGGGGCGGTTTCCCCAGCATTTT.

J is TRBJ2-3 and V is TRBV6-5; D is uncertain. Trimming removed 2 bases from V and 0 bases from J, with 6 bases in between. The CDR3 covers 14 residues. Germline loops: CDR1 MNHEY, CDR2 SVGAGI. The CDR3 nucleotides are TGTGCCAGCAGTTACCAGGCTAGCACAGATACGCAGTATTTT. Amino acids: CASSYQASTDTQYF.

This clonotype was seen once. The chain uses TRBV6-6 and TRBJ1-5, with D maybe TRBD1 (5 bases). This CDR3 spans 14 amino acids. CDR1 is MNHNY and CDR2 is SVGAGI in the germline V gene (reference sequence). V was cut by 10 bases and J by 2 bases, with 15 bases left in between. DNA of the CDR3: TGTGCCACCCGTTACGGAGGGGGCAATCAGCCCCAGCATTTT. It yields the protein CATRYGGGNQPQHF.

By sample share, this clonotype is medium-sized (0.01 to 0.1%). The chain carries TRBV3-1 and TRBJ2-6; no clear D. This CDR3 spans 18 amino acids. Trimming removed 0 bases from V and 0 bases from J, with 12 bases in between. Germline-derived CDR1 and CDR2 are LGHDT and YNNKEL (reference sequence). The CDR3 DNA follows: TGTGCCAGCAGCCAAGATCTACTCCGGGCCTCTGGGGCCAACGTCCTGACTTTC. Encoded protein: CASSQDLLRASGANVLTF.

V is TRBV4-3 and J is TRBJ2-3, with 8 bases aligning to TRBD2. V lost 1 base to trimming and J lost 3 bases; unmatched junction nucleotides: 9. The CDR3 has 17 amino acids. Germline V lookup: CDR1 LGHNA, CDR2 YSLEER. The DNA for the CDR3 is TGCGCCAGCAGCCAAGGGGCCGCGGGACTAGGAACAGATACGCAGTATTTT. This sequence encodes CASSQGAAGLGTDTQYF.

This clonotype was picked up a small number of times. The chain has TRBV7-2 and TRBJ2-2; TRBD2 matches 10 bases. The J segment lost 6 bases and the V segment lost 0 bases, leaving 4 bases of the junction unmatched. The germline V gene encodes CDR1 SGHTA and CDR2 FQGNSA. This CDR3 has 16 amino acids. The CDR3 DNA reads TGTGCCAGCAGCTTAGCCGGGACTAGCGTCCCCGGGGAGCTGTTTTTT. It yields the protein CASSLAGTSVPGELFF.

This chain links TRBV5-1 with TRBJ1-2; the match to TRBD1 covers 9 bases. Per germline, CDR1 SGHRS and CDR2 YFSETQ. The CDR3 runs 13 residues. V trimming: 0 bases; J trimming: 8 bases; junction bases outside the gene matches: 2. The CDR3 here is CASSLGQGGGYTF. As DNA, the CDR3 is TGCGCCAGCAGCTTGGGACAGGGGGGCGGCTACACCTTC.

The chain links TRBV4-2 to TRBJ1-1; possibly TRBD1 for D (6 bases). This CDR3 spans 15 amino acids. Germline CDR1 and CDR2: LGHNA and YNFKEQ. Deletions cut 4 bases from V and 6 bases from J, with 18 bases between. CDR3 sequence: CASSPLGGGKPEAFF. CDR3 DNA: TGTGCCAGCAGCCCACTAGGGGGTGGAAAGCCTGAAGCTTTCTTT.

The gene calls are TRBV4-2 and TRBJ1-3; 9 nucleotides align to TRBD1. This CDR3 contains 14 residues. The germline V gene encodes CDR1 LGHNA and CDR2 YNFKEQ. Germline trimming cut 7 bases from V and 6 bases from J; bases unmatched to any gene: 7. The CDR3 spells CASTLRQGENTIYF. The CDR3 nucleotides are TGTGCCAGCACCCTTCGACAGGGGGAAAACACCATATATTTT.

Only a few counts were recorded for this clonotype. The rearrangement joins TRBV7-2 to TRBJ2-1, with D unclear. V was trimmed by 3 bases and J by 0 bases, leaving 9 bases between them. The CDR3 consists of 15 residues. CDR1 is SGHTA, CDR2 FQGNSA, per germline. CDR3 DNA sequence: TGTGCCAGCAGCTTCAGCGTCAGCTCCTACAATGAGCAGTTCTTC. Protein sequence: CASSFSVSSYNEQFF.

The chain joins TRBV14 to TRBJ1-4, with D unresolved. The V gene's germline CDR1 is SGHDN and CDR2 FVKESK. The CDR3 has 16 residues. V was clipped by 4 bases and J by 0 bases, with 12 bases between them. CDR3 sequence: CASSRGLIATNEKLFF. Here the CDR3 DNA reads TGTGCCAGCAGCCGAGGACTCATTGCAACTAATGAAAAACTGTTTTTT. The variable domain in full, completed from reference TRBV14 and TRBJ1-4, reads EAGVTQFPSHSVIEKGQTVTLRCDPISGHDNLYWYRRVMGKEIKFLLHFVKESKQDESGMPNNRFLAERTGGTYSTLKVQPAELEDSGVYFCASSRGLIATNEKLFFGSGTQLSVL.

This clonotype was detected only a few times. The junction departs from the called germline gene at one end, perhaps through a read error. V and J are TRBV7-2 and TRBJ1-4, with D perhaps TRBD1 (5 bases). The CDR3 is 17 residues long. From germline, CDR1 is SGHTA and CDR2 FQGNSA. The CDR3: CASSLVSVGTLNGKLFF. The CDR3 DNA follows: TGTGCCAGCAGCTTAGTATCAGTCGGGACCTTAAATGGAAAACTGTTTTTT.

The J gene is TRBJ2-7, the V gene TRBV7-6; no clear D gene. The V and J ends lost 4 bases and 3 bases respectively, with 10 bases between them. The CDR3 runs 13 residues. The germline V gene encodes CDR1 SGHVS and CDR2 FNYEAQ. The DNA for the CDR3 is TGTGCCAGCAGCTCTCAACAGAACTACGAGCAGTACTTC. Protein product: CASSSQQNYEQYF.

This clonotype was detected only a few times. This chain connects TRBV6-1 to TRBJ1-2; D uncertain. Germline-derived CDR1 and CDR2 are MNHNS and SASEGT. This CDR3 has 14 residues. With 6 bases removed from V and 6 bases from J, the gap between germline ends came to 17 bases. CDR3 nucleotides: TGTGCCAGCAGGAAAGTTGGTGGAAGCCATGGCTACACCTTC. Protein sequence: CASRKVGGSHGYTF.

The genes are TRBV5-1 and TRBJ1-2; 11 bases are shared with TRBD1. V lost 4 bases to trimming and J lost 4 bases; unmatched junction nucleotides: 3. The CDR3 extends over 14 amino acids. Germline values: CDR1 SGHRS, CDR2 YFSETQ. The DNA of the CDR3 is TGCGCCAGCAGCCTCGGACAGGGGGCCTATGGCTACACCTTC. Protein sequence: CASSLGQGAYGYTF.